The 21 T cell receptor beta chains below come from one sample, sequenced in a study of regulatory T cells in long-lasting Graves disease. For TCR beta, libraries came from iRepertoire HTBI primers and Arm-PCR of CDR3 regions. TCRdb independently ran MiXCR on the multiplex PCR reads; one entry per CDR3 protein. Of about 540,000 distinct CDR3 sequences in the sample, about 14% were seen once. Stated time point: newly diagnosed GD, antithyroid drugs for less than 3 months. Preparation of the TCR library used RNA extracted from PBMCs. These data were likewise used in another study, on T cells in Graves' hyperthyroidism and ophthalmopathy.

The material sequenced was peripheral blood mononuclear cells (PBMCs), taken at new diagnosis, from a patient treated with antithyroid drugs. The receptors derive from a man younger than 40 with Graves disease.

The CDR3 region has the DNA TGTGCCAGCAGCTCCAGCGGGAGTGGTGATACGCAGTATTTT. It is translated as CASSSSGSGDTQYF. The V gene is TRBV5-4, the J gene TRBJ2-3, with 8 bases matching TRBD2. The junction had 6 bases not matched to a gene; V was cut back by 3 bases and J by 6 bases. The CDR3 extends over 14 amino acids. Germline V gene data show CDR1 as SGHNT and CDR2 as YYREEE (reference sequence).

The chain carries TRBV7-6 and TRBJ2-6; no reliable D call. Trimming left V 4 bases short and J 0 bases short, with 13 bases between. This CDR3 region has 17 residues. Germline loops: CDR1 SGHVS, CDR2 FNYEAQ. CDR3 DNA sequence: TGTGCCAGCAGCTCTGGACCTATCGGCTCTGGGGCCAACGTCCTGACTTTC. Amino acid sequence: CASSSGPIGSGANVLTF.

The genes are TRBV29-1 and TRBJ2-3; possible D gene TRBD2, 6 bases. This CDR3 has 12 residues. The V gene's germline CDR1 is SQVTM and CDR2 ANQGSEA. V lost 1 base to trimming and J lost 6 bases, with 8 bases between them. CDR3 nucleotide sequence: TGCAGCGTTGAAGGACGGGAGGATACGCAGTATTTT. It codes for CSVEGREDTQYF.

This clonotype was seen at least ten times. The J gene is TRBJ2-7, the V gene TRBV5-1, with D perhaps assigned TRBD1 or TRBD2 (5 bases each). Trimming shortened V by 3 bases and J by 1 base, and 14 bases separated the two germline ends. This CDR3 is 15 amino acids long. Germline loops: CDR1 SGHRS, CDR2 YFSETQ. CDR3 DNA: TGCGCCAGCAGCTCATCCGGGGCAGGTTCCTACGAGCAGTACTTC. Translation: CASSSSGAGSYEQYF. The variable domain in full, with the rest retrieved from reference TRBV5-1 and TRBJ2-7, is KAGVTQTPRYLIKTRGQQVTLSCSPISGHRSVSWYQQTPGQGLQFLFEYFSETQRNKGNFPGRFSGRQFSNSRSEMNVSTLELGDSALYLCASSSSGAGSYEQYFGPGTRLTVT.

This chain connects TRBV30 to TRBJ2-3; 9 bases are shared with TRBD2. The germline V gene encodes CDR1 GTSNPN and CDR2 SVGIG (reference sequence). This CDR3 region has 13 residues. V shed 3 bases and J 3 bases; nucleotides not matched to a gene: 1. CDR3 amino acids: CAWRGLATDTQYF. The DNA for the CDR3 is TGTGCCTGGAGAGGACTAGCGACAGATACGCAGTATTTT. Drawing the rest from reference TRBV30 and TRBJ2-3, the complete variable domain is SQTIHQWPATLVQPVGSPLSLECTVEGTSNPNLYWYRQAAGRGLQLLFYSVGIGQISSEVPQNLSASRPQDRQFILSSKKLLLSDSGFYLCAWRGLATDTQYFGPGTRLTVL.

The genes are TRBV4-1 and TRBJ2-3; 7 bases fit TRBD2. CDR1 MGHRA and CDR2 YSYEKL come from the germline V gene. This CDR3 has 15 amino acids. V trimming: 3 bases; J trimming: 1 base; junction bases outside the gene matches: 4. CDR3 sequence: CASSQLSGRTDTQYF. The CDR3 region has the DNA TGCGCCAGCAGCCAGCTTAGCGGGCGCACAGATACGCAGTATTTT.

This clonotype was picked up a small number of times. The chain carries TRBV6-2 or TRBV6-3 and TRBJ1-2, with 8 bases identical to TRBD1. Germline-derived CDR1 and CDR2 are MNHEY and SVGEGT. J lost 7 bases, V lost 2 bases, and 6 bases had no gene match. The CDR3 length is 14 residues. The CDR3 nucleotides read TGTGCCAGCAGTTACGATGCAGGGGGCGGTGGCTACACCTTC. Its protein is CASSYDAGGGGYTF.

This sequence joins TRBV30 and TRBJ2-1, with TRBD1 matching 10 bases. Germline V gene data show CDR1 as GTSNPN and CDR2 as SVGIG (reference sequence). The CDR3 extends over 14 amino acids. The V segment lost 1 base and the J segment 8 bases; nucleotides outside the gene matches: 5. In nucleotides, the CDR3 is TGTGCCTGGAGTGACCTGACAGGGGGCGATGAGCAGTTCTTC. Protein product: CAWSDLTGGDEQFF.

This clonotype was observed many times. The rearrangement joins TRBV28 to TRBJ2-1; 7 nucleotides line up with TRBD2. Germline V gives CDR1 MDHEN, CDR2 SYDVKM. Trimming took 5 bases from V and 7 from J; bases not matched to a gene: 14. This CDR3 is built from 16 residues. The CDR3 nucleotides read TGTGCCAGCAGTCCTCCGGCGGCGGGAGAGTCAAATGAGCAGTTCTTC. Translation: CASSPPAAGESNEQFF.

This clonotype has a count of ten or more. The genes are TRBV6-1 and TRBJ2-7; perhaps TRBD2 as D (6 bases). The CDR3 length is 13 residues. Between the trimmed V and J ends, which lost 8 bases and 2 bases, there was a span of 13 bases. Per the germline V gene, CDR1 is MNHNS and CDR2 is SASEGT. Here the CDR3 DNA reads TGTGCCAGCGTCTCTAGCGAAGCCTACGAGCAGTACTTC. It encodes CASVSSEAYEQYF.

V and J are TRBV18 and TRBJ2-7; a possible D gene is TRBD2 (6 bases). This CDR3 has 13 amino acids. CDR1 and CDR2 (germline): KGHSH, LQKENI. V dropped 4 bases and J dropped 4 bases, with 11 bases sitting between them. The CDR3 region is CASSRGEVYEQYF. The DNA of the CDR3 is TGTGCCAGCTCACGGGGGGAAGTATACGAGCAGTACTTC.

This clonotype was counted at least ten times. This chain uses TRBV30 with TRBJ1-2, with D unresolved. The CDR3 loop spans 13 amino acids. Trimming cost V 0 bases and J 4 bases, with 9 bases left between them. The germline gives CDR1 GTSNPN, CDR2 SVGIG (reference sequence). This CDR3 reads CAWSVVEFYGYTF. The DNA for the CDR3 is TGTGCCTGGAGTGTGGTAGAATTCTATGGCTACACCTTC.

This clonotype appeared many times. V is TRBV6-1 and J is TRBJ2-7; 7 bases fit TRBD2. V was pared by 6 bases and J by 5 bases, with 19 bases of the junction left unmatched. The germline CDR1 and CDR2 sequences are MNHNS and SASEGT. This CDR3 contains 17 residues. Here the CDR3 DNA reads TGTGCCAGCAGCCCCATATGGGGGAGGGCGTCGGCTAACGAGCAGTACTTC. The encoded protein is CASSPIWGRASANEQYF.

This clonotype came up many times. The chain links TRBV12-3 or TRBV12-4 to TRBJ2-1, with 8 bases aligning to TRBD2. J was trimmed by 2 bases and V by 5 bases; bases with no gene match: 5. This CDR3 spans 15 amino acids. The DNA of the CDR3 is TGTGCCAGCAGTGGTTTAGCGGGAACCTACAATGAGCAGTTCTTC. As protein: CASSGLAGTYNEQFF.

This clonotype was seen ten or more times. This chain connects TRBV27 to TRBJ2-7; D remains unclear. The germline V gene has CDR1 MNHEY and CDR2 SMNVEV (reference sequence). Deletions cut 2 bases from V and 2 bases from J, with 7 bases between. The CDR3 spans 13 residues. The CDR3 reads CASSLGDTYEQYF. DNA for the CDR3: TGTGCCAGCAGTTTAGGCGACACCTACGAGCAGTACTTC.

Comment on this clonotype: A much larger clone sits a single nucleotide away, making a read error possible. The gene calls are TRBV2 and TRBJ2-7; TRBD1 aligns across 10 bases. This CDR3 has 14 amino acids. Germline V gene sequence: CDR1 SNHLY, CDR2 FYNNEI. In DNA, the CDR3 is TGTGCCAGCAAAAGACAGGGGGCAAGATTCGAGCTGTACTTC. Amino acids: CASKRQGARFELYF.

The sample holds a few counts of this clonotype. The rearrangement links TRBV20-1 to TRBJ2-1; D remains ambiguous. This CDR3 comprises 11 residues. Germline V CDR1 and CDR2: DFQATT, SNEGSKA (reference sequence). The V and J ends lost 4 bases and 4 bases respectively, with 5 bases between them. The CDR3 DNA follows: TGCAGTGCTACAGTGTACAATGAGCAGTTCTTC. Translating gives CSATVYNEQFF.

The rearrangement uses TRBV2 and TRBJ1-1; 7 positions match TRBD1. Germline trimming cut 5 bases from V and 11 bases from J; bases unmatched to any gene: 26. Germline CDR1 and CDR2: SNHLY and FYNNEI. The CDR3 runs to 18 residues. CDR3 protein: CASSSGQVLTLRGGGAFF. In DNA form, the CDR3 reads TGTGCCAGCAGTTCGGGACAAGTGCTTACACTCAGGGGGGGTGGGGCTTTCTTT.

This clonotype was picked up a small number of times. This chain uses TRBV5-1 with TRBJ2-7; 9 bases are a match to TRBD1. The V gene's germline CDR1 is SGHRS and CDR2 YFSETQ. V lost 3 bases and J lost 6; bases outside the gene matches: 7. The CDR3 covers 14 residues. CDR3 DNA: TGCGCCAGCAGCTGGACAGGGGTTGCGCGCGAGCAGTACTTC. This gives the protein CASSWTGVAREQYF.

The chain carries TRBV29-1 and TRBJ2-5; 11 bases match TRBD1. Germline values: CDR1 SQVTM, CDR2 ANQGSEA. The CDR3 totals 14 residues. V shed 1 base and J 5 bases; nucleotides not matched to a gene: 3. The CDR3 protein is CSVEGGQGGETQYF. The CDR3 region has the DNA TGCAGCGTTGAAGGGGGACAGGGGGGCGAGACCCAGTACTTC.

The rearrangement joins TRBV20-1 to TRBJ2-7; possible D gene TRBD2, 5 bases. Between the trimmed V and J ends, which lost 0 bases and 3 bases, there was a span of 9 bases. The germline V gene encodes CDR1 DFQATT and CDR2 SNEGSKA (reference sequence). The CDR3 contains 13 residues. CDR3 sequence (DNA): TGCAGTGCTAGAGATTTCGAGGGCTACGAGCAGTACTTC. This sequence encodes CSARDFEGYEQYF.